The 23 T cell receptor beta chains given below trace back to one sample, sequenced in a study of shared clonotypes between healthy human individuals. The assay was immunoSEQ multiplex PCR, and TCRdb's table has in-frame clones only and misses some. The sample consists of hundreds of thousands of clones, about 92% of them appearing once. CD45RO-negative, CCR7-selected cells formed the naive CD8 fraction, which excluded terminally differentiated effector memory CD45RA+ cells. The source material was naive CD8+ T cells sorted from blood. These receptors originate from a man between 25 and 39 years old in good health.

The chain recombines TRBV5-4 with TRBJ2-7; 9 nucleotides line up with TRBD1. Germline CDR1 is SGHNT and CDR2 is YYREEE (reference sequence). CDR3 size: 15 residues. The V segment lost 4 bases and the J segment 4 bases; nucleotides outside the gene matches: 9. The CDR3 is CASSHLGQGVYEQYF. In DNA, the CDR3 is TGTGCCAGCAGCCACCTGGGACAGGGCGTTTACGAGCAGTACTTC. Full variable domain (remainder filled in from reference TRBV5-4 and TRBJ2-7): ETGVTQSPTHLIKTRGQQVTLRCSSQSGHNTVSWYQQALGQGPQFIFQYYREEENGRGNFPPRFSGLQFPNYSSELNVNALELDDSALYLCASSHLGQGVYEQYFGPGTRLTVT.

The chain couples TRBV7-8 to TRBJ2-1; D perhaps matches TRBD1 (5 bases). With 1 base removed from V and 7 bases from J, the gap between germline ends came to 8 bases. The CDR3 totals 13 residues. The germline CDR1 and CDR2 sequences are SGHVS and FQNEAQ. The CDR3 is CASSLDRQNEQFF. CDR3 nucleotides: TGTGCCAGCAGCTTAGACAGACAGAATGAGCAGTTCTTC.

The chain recombines TRBV28 with TRBJ2-1, with D possibly being TRBD1 (5 bases). Germline-derived CDR1 and CDR2 are MDHEN and SYDVKM. Trimming pared 2 bases from V and 1 base from J, leaving 9 bases between. The CDR3 loop spans 15 amino acids. The CDR3 spells CASSLLPGSYNEQFF. For the CDR3, the DNA is TGTGCCAGCAGTTTACTCCCAGGGTCCTACAATGAGCAGTTCTTC.

This chain connects TRBV19 to TRBJ2-3, with 7 bases aligning to TRBD2. This CDR3 is 16 amino acids long. J lost 2 bases, V lost 5 bases, and 10 bases had no gene match. Germline loops: CDR1 LNHDA, CDR2 SQIVND (reference sequence). CDR3 DNA: TGTGCCAGTAGTGAGGCCCTGGGACTACCCACAGATACGCAGTATTTT. Protein: CASSEALGLPTDTQYF. The full variable domain, its missing parts supplied by reference TRBV19 and TRBJ2-3, is DGGITQSPKYLFRKEGQNVTLSCEQNLNHDAMYWYRQDPGQGLRLIYYSQIVNDFQKGDIAEGYSVSREKKESFPLTVTSAQKNPTAFYLCASSEALGLPTDTQYFGPGTRLTVL.

The rearrangement uses TRBV9 and TRBJ2-3, with TRBD1 matching 10 bases. The CDR3 extends over 14 amino acids. V lost 5 bases to trimming and J lost 2 bases; unmatched junction nucleotides: 2. CDR1 is SGDLS and CDR2 is YYNGEE in the germline V gene. The CDR3 reads CASSDRGHTDTQYF. The CDR3 coding sequence is TGTGCCAGCAGTGACAGGGGGCACACAGATACGCAGTATTTT.

The CDR3 DNA reads TGTGCCAGCAGCAATGATCGACAGCACTACGAGCAGTACTTC. Amino acids: CASSNDRQHYEQYF. The chain combines TRBV21-1 with TRBJ2-7; no check of the table's D call, TRBD1, against the DNA was made. TRBV21-1 has pseudogene status. This CDR3 comprises 14 residues.

The J gene is TRBJ1-1, the V gene TRBV7-8; 9 bases line up with TRBD1. V shed 1 base and J 4 bases; nucleotides not matched to a gene: 4. This CDR3 region has 15 residues. CDR1 is SGHVS and CDR2 is FQNEAQ in the germline V gene. The CDR3 DNA sequence: TGTGCCAGCAGCTTAGACAGGGGGCAGGGCACTGAAGCTTTCTTT. Translating gives CASSLDRGQGTEAFF.

The chain employs TRBV2 and TRBJ1-1; a possible D gene is TRBD1 (6 bases). Germline CDR1 is SNHLY and CDR2 is FYNNEI. The V and J ends lost 4 bases and 0 bases respectively, with 9 bases between them. The CDR3 spans 14 residues. The CDR3 is CASSGYRVNTEAFF. CDR3 nucleotides: TGTGCCAGCAGTGGTTACAGGGTGAACACTGAAGCTTTCTTT.

The chain couples TRBV6-5 to TRBJ2-5; a possible D gene is TRBD2 (5 bases). CDR1 and CDR2 (germline): MNHEY, SVGAGI. The CDR3 loop spans 15 amino acids. Deletions cut 5 bases from V and 5 bases from J, with 18 bases between. In nucleotides, the CDR3 is TGTGCCAGCAGTCCCCGGAGCGGTATGTGGGAGACCCAGTACTTC. This sequence encodes CASSPRSGMWETQYF.

The sample holds one count of this clone. This chain connects TRBV19 to TRBJ2-7; D uncertain. Trimming shortened V by 5 bases and J by 0 bases, and 8 bases separated the two germline ends. The CDR3 length is 13 residues. Germline-derived CDR1 and CDR2 are LNHDA and SQIVND (reference sequence). CDR3 region: CASSPSPSYEQYF. In DNA, the CDR3 is TGTGCCAGTAGTCCCTCCCCCTCCTACGAGCAGTACTTC.

In nucleotides, the CDR3 is TGTGCCAGCAGTGACTCTAAGGCTCGGACCATAAATTACAATGAGCAGTTCTTC. It translates to CASSDSKARTINYNEQFF. The chain has TRBV6-4 and TRBJ2-1, with unresolved D. Germline V gene lookup returns CDR1 MRHNA and CDR2 SNTAGT. This CDR3 comprises 18 residues. V lost 0 bases to trimming and J lost 4 bases, with 19 bases between them.

This clone was observed once. The chain combines TRBV29-1 with TRBJ2-5, with 14 bases identical to TRBD2. Germline V lookup: CDR1 SQVTM, CDR2 ANQGSEA. Losses at the gene ends were 3 bases for V and 5 bases for J; bases not matched to a gene: 8. The CDR3 extends over 16 amino acids. CDR3 protein: CSVEGLAGVFVETQYF. The DNA of the CDR3 is TGCAGCGTTGAGGGACTAGCGGGAGTGTTTGTGGAGACCCAGTACTTC.

The rearrangement links TRBV27 to TRBJ2-5; 10 nucleotides agree with TRBD1. The V and J ends lost 10 bases and 5 bases, in that order; junction bases with no gene match: 7. This CDR3 has 13 residues. Germline assignment: CDR1 MNHEY and CDR2 SMNVEV (reference sequence). CDR3 amino acids: CANLGQGLETQYF. The CDR3, as DNA: TGTGCCAACCTGGGACAGGGGTTGGAGACCCAGTACTTC.

The chain couples TRBV7-9 to TRBJ2-7; tentatively, D is TRBD1 or TRBD2 (5 bases each). The CDR3 sequence is 13 residues long. V lost 5 bases to trimming and J lost 5 bases, with 13 bases between them. Germline V gene sequence: CDR1 SEHNR, CDR2 FQNEAQ (reference sequence). This CDR3 is CASSPRDAHEQYF. The CDR3 DNA follows: TGTGCCAGCAGCCCCAGGGACGCCCACGAGCAGTACTTC.

V gene TRBV11-2 combines with J gene TRBJ2-1, with D uncertain. The CDR3 covers 11 residues. Trimming pared 4 bases from V and 15 bases from J, leaving 13 bases between. In germline, CDR1 is SGHAT, CDR2 FQNNGV. CDR3 amino acids: CASSSLMSVFF. The CDR3 nucleotides are TGTGCCAGCAGCTCCCTAATGTCCGTGTTCTTC.

The chain couples TRBV28 to TRBJ2-1, with 13 nucleotides matching TRBD2. V gave up 4 bases and J gave up 7 bases; unmatched junction bases: 22. This CDR3 is 21 amino acids long. The germline gives CDR1 MDHEN, CDR2 SYDVKM. This CDR3 is CASSSNPTSGRGKPFTNEQFF. For the CDR3, the DNA is TGTGCCAGCAGTTCCAATCCAACTAGCGGGAGGGGAAAACCTTTTACAAATGAGCAGTTCTTC.

This clone was detected a few times. The rearrangement uses TRBV7-2 and TRBJ2-7, with 7 bases aligning to TRBD1. J lost 3 bases, V lost 8 bases, and 7 bases had no gene match. Germline assignment: CDR1 SGHTA and CDR2 FQGNSA. The CDR3 runs 13 residues. For the CDR3, the DNA is TGTGCCAGCGGGGCCCGGGACAGCTACGAGCAGTACTTC. It codes for CASGARDSYEQYF.

J is TRBJ1-2 and V is TRBV30, with 11 bases matching TRBD1. V was pared by 3 bases and J by 7 bases, with 4 bases of the junction left unmatched. The V gene's germline CDR1 is GTSNPN and CDR2 SVGIG (reference sequence). This CDR3 has 13 amino acids. CDR3 sequence reads: CAWSAGTGGGYTF. As DNA, the CDR3 is TGTGCCTGGAGCGCCGGGACAGGGGGTGGCTACACCTTC.

The chain is built from TRBV28 and TRBJ2-2, with D hard to call. Trimming left V 8 bases short and J 4 bases short, with 14 bases between. This CDR3 has 14 amino acids. The germline CDR1 and CDR2 sequences are MDHEN and SYDVKM. CDR3 DNA: TGTGCCAGCGGCCTCCGGGTCGCCACCGGGGAGCTGTTTTTT. Translation: CASGLRVATGELFF. Looking up the rest from reference TRBV28 and TRBJ2-2 gives the full variable domain: DVKVTQSSRYLVKRTGEKVFLECVQDMDHENMFWYRQDPGLGLRLIYFSYDVKMKEKGDIPEGYSVSREKKERFSLILESASTNQTSMYLCASGLRVATGELFFGEGSRLTVL.

The chain links TRBV27 to TRBJ1-2; the match to TRBD1 covers 11 bases. CDR1 is MNHEY, CDR2 SMNVEV, per germline (reference sequence). The CDR3 contains 15 residues. V was pared by 9 bases and J by 6 bases, with 12 bases of the junction left unmatched. Here the CDR3 DNA reads TGTGCCAGTTATGGGACAGGGGGAAGGGTCGATGGCTACACCTTC. Translated: CASYGTGGRVDGYTF.

V is TRBV6-5 and J is TRBJ2-1; 7 nucleotides align to TRBD2. The V segment lost 2 bases and the J segment 5 bases; nucleotides outside the gene matches: 0. The CDR3 spans 13 residues. Germline CDR1 is MNHEY and CDR2 is SVGAGI. Here the CDR3 reads CASSYLADNEQFF. As DNA, the CDR3 is TGTGCCAGCAGTTACCTAGCGGACAATGAGCAGTTCTTC.

Concerning this clone: This same CDR3 is encoded by further DNA sequences in the sample. The chain joins TRBV27 to TRBJ2-7; tentative D call: TRBD1 (5 bases). Germline V lookup: CDR1 MNHEY, CDR2 SMNVEV (reference sequence). The V gene lost 0 bases and the J gene lost 2 bases, with 8 bases spanning the gap. The CDR3 is 14 amino acids. CDR3 residues: CASSLSGRAYEQYF. The CDR3 nucleotides are TGTGCCAGCAGTTTATCGGGCAGGGCCTACGAGCAGTACTTC.

V gene TRBV27 combines with J gene TRBJ2-4, with D tentatively TRBD1 (5 bases). Germline lookup yields CDR1 MNHEY and CDR2 SMNVEV (reference sequence). This CDR3 is 13 amino acids long. The V and J ends lost 3 bases and 7 bases respectively, with 10 bases between them. The CDR3 nucleotides are TGTGCCAGCAGTTTTAAACAGGCTAACATTCAGTACTTC. It codes for CASSFKQANIQYF.